The 16 T cell receptor beta chains in this list originate from one sample, sequenced in a study of read filtering for tumor transcriptome and immune sequencing. The library was built from around 380 ng RNA with molecular barcoded adaptors for alpha/delta and beta/gamma chains. TCRdb itself ran the reads through MiXCR, one entry per CDR3 protein. Of about 57,000 distinct CDR3 sequences in the sample, 20% to 25% were seen once. The sequenced sample consisted of a population of CD138-negative cells sorted from bone marrow. The source is a donor at least 40 years old with multiple myeloma.

This clonotype qualifies as medium-sized. This chain links TRBV2 with TRBJ2-1; 11 bases match TRBD2. Germline-derived CDR1 and CDR2 are SNHLY and FYNNEI. This CDR3 has 14 amino acids. Trimming at V came to 10 bases and at J to 6 bases, leaving 8 bases not matched to a gene. The CDR3 reads CATETSGKANEQFF. The DNA of the CDR3 is TGTGCCACCGAGACTAGCGGGAAGGCCAATGAGCAGTTCTTC.

About this clonotype: One base away lies a much larger clone, so this may be a sequencing read error. Given the absence of the conserved phenylalanine or tryptophan at the CDR3 end, a read error is likely. This rearrangement joins TRBV29-1 to TRBJ2-5; TRBD1 matches 8 bases. The germline V gene has CDR1 SQVTM and CDR2 ANQGSEA. V dropped 5 bases and J dropped 5; count of bases not matched to a gene: 1. CDR3 length equals 11 residues. In DNA, the CDR3 is TGCAGCGTTCGACAGGGGGAGACCCAGTACTCC. It is translated as CSVRQGETQYS.

V gene TRBV28 combines with J gene TRBJ1-2; tentative D call: TRBD1 (5 bases). The germline V gene encodes CDR1 MDHEN and CDR2 SYDVKM. Deletions cut 1 base from V and 0 bases from J, with 9 bases between. This CDR3 contains 15 residues. Here the CDR3 reads CASSLSQGPNYGYTF. CDR3 coding DNA: TGTGCCAGCAGTTTATCCCAGGGTCCTAACTATGGCTACACCTTC.

The chain links TRBV20-1 to TRBJ2-5; 11 nucleotides agree with TRBD2. There are 15 residues in the CDR3. With V trimmed by 6 bases and J by 4 bases, 10 bases remained unmatched. Germline CDR1 DFQATT, CDR2 SNEGSKA (reference sequence). DNA of the CDR3: TGCAGTGCCGTGCGACTAGCGGGGTGTTCAGAGACCCAGTACTTC. Protein product: CSAVRLAGCSETQYF.

This clonotype was seen a few times. The chain couples TRBV5-1 to TRBJ2-6; no reliable D call. The CDR3 contains 19 residues. The V end was cut by 3 bases, the J end by 0 bases, with 19 bases between. The germline CDR1 and CDR2 sequences are SGHRS and YFSETQ. Here the CDR3 DNA reads TGCGCCAGCAGCTCCCCTACGTTCGGCGCGAGCTCTGGGGCCAACGTCCTGACTTTC. Translation gives CASSSPTFGASSGANVLTF.

There are many counts of this clonotype. The DNA for the CDR3 is TGCAGTGCTTTCGTGAGGGAGCGGGAAAGGATAGCAGATACGCAGTATTTT. Translation gives CSAFVRERERIADTQYF. V is TRBV20-1 and J is TRBJ2-3; 7 nucleotides align to TRBD2. The CDR3 spans 17 residues. Losses at the gene ends were 5 bases for V and 4 bases for J; bases not matched to a gene: 18. CDR1 is DFQATT and CDR2 is SNEGSKA in the germline V gene (reference sequence).

A remark on this clonotype: As the CDR3 is not closed by the conserved phenylalanine or tryptophan, this likely results from a read error. The chain carries TRBV20-1 and TRBJ2-7; TRBD1 matches 7 bases. The CDR3 covers 15 residues. Germline V gene sequence: CDR1 DFQATT, CDR2 SNEGSKA (reference sequence). The CDR3 DNA reads as TGCAGCGCCCCAGACAGGGCCGGTAGCTCCTACGAGCAGTACCTC. It encodes CSAPDRAGSSYEQYL.

V and J are TRBV2 and TRBJ1-5, with no clear D. The V end lost 6 bases, the J end lost 1 base, and 10 bases lay between the germline ends. Germline values: CDR1 SNHLY, CDR2 FYNNEI. This CDR3 contains 14 residues. CDR3 nucleotides: TGTGCCAGCAGCTGGGGTGGCAGCAATCAGCCCCAGCATTTT. Its protein is CASSWGGSNQPQHF. Complete variable domain (other parts from reference TRBV2 and TRBJ1-5): EPEVTQTPSHQVTQMGQEVILRCVPISNHLYFYWYRQILGQKVEFLVSFYNNEISEKSEIFDDQFSVERPDGSNFTLKIRSTKLEDSAMYFCASSWGGSNQPQHFGDGTRLSIL.

This clonotype has a count of ten or more. The rearrangement joins TRBV11-2 to TRBJ2-2; D gene ambiguous. Germline loops: CDR1 SGHAT, CDR2 FQNNGV. There are 14 residues in the CDR3. The V end lost 1 base, the J end lost 2 bases, and 5 bases lay between the germline ends. The CDR3 bases are TGTGCCAGCAGCTTAGGTCCCAACACCGGGGAGCTGTTTTTT. It is translated as CASSLGPNTGELFF.

The chain is built from TRBV3-1 and TRBJ2-1; D ambiguous. This CDR3 has 13 residues. V dropped 3 bases and J dropped 6 bases, with 9 bases sitting between them. Germline CDR1 reads LGHDT; CDR2 reads YNNKEL (reference sequence). The CDR3 here is CASSHGVGNEQFF. CDR3 sequence (DNA): TGTGCCAGCAGCCATGGCGTTGGCAATGAGCAGTTCTTC.

The rearrangement joins TRBV7-9 to TRBJ1-2; D is unresolved. CDR3 size: 16 residues. Deletions cut 1 base from V and 1 base from J, with 13 bases between. CDR1 is SEHNR, CDR2 FQNEAQ, per germline (reference sequence). CDR3 DNA sequence: TGTGCCAGCAGCTTAGTCGTCCAGGAGAATAACTATGGCTACACCTTC. Its protein product is CASSLVVQENNYGYTF.

This clonotype occurred many times. The V call is TRBV18, the J call TRBJ1-1; D remains unclear. V was cut by 4 bases and J by 1 base, with 7 bases left in between. The V gene's germline CDR1 is KGHSH and CDR2 LQKENI. There are 13 residues in the CDR3. DNA of the CDR3: TGTGCCAGCTCACGATCAAAGAACACTGAAGCTTTCTTT. Translating gives CASSRSKNTEAFF. The full variable domain, in which reference TRBV18 and TRBJ1-1 provide the parts outside the CDR3, is NAGVMQNPRHLVRRRGQEARLRCSPMKGHSHVYWYRQLPEEGLKFMVYLQKENIIDESGMPKERFSAEFPKEGPSILRIQQVVRGDSAAYFCASSRSKNTEAFFGQGTRLTVV.

The table lists this clonotype with many counts. The chain employs TRBV9 and TRBJ2-3, with a tentative D call TRBD2 (5 bases). Germline V CDR1 and CDR2: SGDLS, YYNGEE. The germline V and J ends were trimmed by 4 bases and 5 bases, with 8 bases remaining between them. The CDR3 is made up of 12 amino acids. The CDR3 here is CASSPGLDTQYF. Written as DNA, the CDR3 is TGTGCCAGCAGCCCCGGACTAGATACGCAGTATTTT.

The chain combines TRBV5-1 with TRBJ2-3, with 8 positions matching TRBD1. V shed 4 bases, J shed 3 bases, and the junction held 10 bases outside the gene matches. This CDR3 spans 16 amino acids. CDR1 and CDR2 (germline): SGHRS, YFSETQ. CDR3 sequence (DNA): TGCGCCAGCAGCCCCGCCGGCCAGGGGGCGACAGATACGCAGTATTTT. This encodes CASSPAGQGATDTQYF. The whole variable domain, remainder taken from reference TRBV5-1 and TRBJ2-3, is KAGVTQTPRYLIKTRGQQVTLSCSPISGHRSVSWYQQTPGQGLQFLFEYFSETQRNKGNFPGRFSGRQFSNSRSEMNVSTLELGDSALYLCASSPAGQGATDTQYFGPGTRLTVL.

This clonotype has ten or more counts. This chain connects TRBV29-1 to TRBJ2-5; no firm D call. Trimming left V 6 bases short and J 1 base short, with 18 bases between. Germline V CDR1 and CDR2: SQVTM, ANQGSEA. The CDR3 totals 15 residues. The DNA for the CDR3 is TGCAGCGTCCGAGGACCCGCCAAGCCCCAAGAGACCCAGTACTTC. It is translated as CSVRGPAKPQETQYF.

This clonotype has just a few counts. Since a much larger clone is just one base distant, this may be a read error. Lacking the conserved final phenylalanine or tryptophan, this CDR3 likely reflects a read error. This chain connects TRBV5-1 to TRBJ1-1; D is possibly TRBD1 (6 bases). Between the trimmed V and J ends, which lost 4 bases and 5 bases, there was a span of 21 bases. The CDR3 is 16 amino acids. Germline V gene lookup returns CDR1 SGHRS and CDR2 YFSETQ. The CDR3 spells CASSTTGKIRETEAFS. CDR3 DNA sequence: TGCGCCAGCAGCACCACAGGGAAAATTCGAGAGACTGAAGCTTTCTCT.